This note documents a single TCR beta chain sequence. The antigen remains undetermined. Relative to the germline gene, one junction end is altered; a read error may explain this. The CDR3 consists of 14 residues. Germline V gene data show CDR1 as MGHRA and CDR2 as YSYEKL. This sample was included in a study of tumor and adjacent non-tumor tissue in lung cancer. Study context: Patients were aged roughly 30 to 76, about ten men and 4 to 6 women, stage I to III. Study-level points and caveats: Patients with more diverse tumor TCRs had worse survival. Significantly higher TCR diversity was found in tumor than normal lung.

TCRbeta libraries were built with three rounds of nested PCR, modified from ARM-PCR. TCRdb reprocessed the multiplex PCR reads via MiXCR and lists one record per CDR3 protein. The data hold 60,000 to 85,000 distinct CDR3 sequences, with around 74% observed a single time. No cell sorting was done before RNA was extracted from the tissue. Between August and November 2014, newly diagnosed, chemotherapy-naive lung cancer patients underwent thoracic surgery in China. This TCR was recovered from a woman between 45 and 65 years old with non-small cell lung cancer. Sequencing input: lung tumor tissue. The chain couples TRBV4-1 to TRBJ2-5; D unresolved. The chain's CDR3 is CVNSQDHRKETQYF. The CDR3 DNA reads TGTGTCAACAGCCAAGACCACAGAAAAGAGACCCAGTACTTC.